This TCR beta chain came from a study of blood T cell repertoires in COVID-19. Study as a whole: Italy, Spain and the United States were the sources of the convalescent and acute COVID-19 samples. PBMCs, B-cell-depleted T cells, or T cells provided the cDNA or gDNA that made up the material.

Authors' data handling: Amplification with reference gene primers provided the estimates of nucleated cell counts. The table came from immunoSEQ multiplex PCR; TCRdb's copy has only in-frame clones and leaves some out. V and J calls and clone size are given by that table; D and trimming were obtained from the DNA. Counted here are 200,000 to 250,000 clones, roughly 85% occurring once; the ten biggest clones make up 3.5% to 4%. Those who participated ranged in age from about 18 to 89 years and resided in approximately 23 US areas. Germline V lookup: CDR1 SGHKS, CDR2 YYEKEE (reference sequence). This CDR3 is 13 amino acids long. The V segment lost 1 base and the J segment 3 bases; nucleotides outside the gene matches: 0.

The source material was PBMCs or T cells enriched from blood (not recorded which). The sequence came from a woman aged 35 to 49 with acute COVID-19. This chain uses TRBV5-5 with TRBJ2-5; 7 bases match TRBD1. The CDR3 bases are TGTGCCAGCAGCTTGCAGGGGGAAGAGACCCAGTACTTC. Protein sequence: CASSLQGEETQYF.